Shown below are 8 T cell receptor beta chains from a single sample sequenced in a study of OX40 agonist ivuxolimab in advanced cancers. Libraries were prepared by immunoSEQ multiplex PCR; TCRdb keeps only in-frame clonotypes and omits some of them. The table has about 82,000 clones, 85% to 90% seen once. This sample comprised CD4+ or CD8+ T cells sorted from blood, obtained in a trial of the OX40 agonist ivuxolimab. Source of these receptors: an adult with an advanced solid tumor such as melanoma, head and neck, liver or kidney cancer.

The chain links TRBV28 to TRBJ2-7; D is possibly TRBD1 (5 bases). The CDR3 is 12 amino acids. V shed 8 bases and J shed 2 bases, with 10 bases lying between them. Germline V gene data show CDR1 as MDHEN and CDR2 as SYDVKM. DNA of the CDR3: TGTGCCAGCGAAGGGGCTGCCTACGAGCAGTACTTC. It specifies CASEGAAYEQYF.

V gene TRBV2 combines with J gene TRBJ2-1; D remains unclear. The CDR3 loop spans 13 amino acids. Germline values: CDR1 SNHLY, CDR2 FYNNEI. V was clipped by 0 bases and J by 7 bases, with 7 bases between them. The CDR3 here is CASSEATWNEQFF. DNA of the CDR3: TGTGCCAGCAGTGAAGCTACGTGGAATGAGCAGTTCTTC. The variable domain in full, with the rest retrieved from reference TRBV2 and TRBJ2-1, is EPEVTQTPSHQVTQMGQEVILRCVPISNHLYFYWYRQILGQKVEFLVSFYNNEISEKSEIFDDQFSVERPDGSNFTLKIRSTKLEDSAMYFCASSEATWNEQFFGPGTRLTVL.

The chain carries TRBV5-1 and TRBJ1-3; TRBD1 matches 8 bases. This CDR3 comprises 15 residues. The V gene end was trimmed by 1 base and the J gene end by 4 bases; junction bases not matched to a gene: 4. Per germline, CDR1 SGHRS and CDR2 YFSETQ. This CDR3 is CASSLQGASGNTIYF. The DNA of the CDR3 is TGCGCCAGCAGCTTGCAGGGGGCCTCAGGAAACACCATATATTTT. Complete variable domain (other parts from reference TRBV5-1 and TRBJ1-3): KAGVTQTPRYLIKTRGQQVTLSCSPISGHRSVSWYQQTPGQGLQFLFEYFSETQRNKGNFPGRFSGRQFSNSRSEMNVSTLELGDSALYLCASSLQGASGNTIYFGEGSWLTVV.

V gene TRBV2 combines with J gene TRBJ2-3, with 9 bases that match TRBD2. CDR1 SNHLY and CDR2 FYNNEI come from the germline V gene. The CDR3 consists of 14 residues. With 9 bases clipped from V and 3 bases from J, the junction kept 7 bases outside the gene matches. This chain's CDR3 is CASRLAASTDTQYF. DNA for the CDR3: TGTGCCAGTCGACTAGCGGCTTCAACAGATACGCAGTATTTT.

This sequence joins TRBV6-1 and TRBJ1-1; D is ambiguous. With 2 bases removed from V and 5 bases from J, the gap between germline ends came to 3 bases. Germline lookup yields CDR1 MNHNS and CDR2 SASEGT. This CDR3 has 11 amino acids. CDR3 region: CASSEMTEAFF. The CDR3 DNA reads as TGTGCCAGCAGTGAAATGACTGAAGCTTTCTTT.

The chain recombines TRBV14 with TRBJ2-5; D is perhaps TRBD1 or TRBD2 (5 bases each). Trimming pared 1 base from V and 7 bases from J, leaving 10 bases between. CDR1 SGHDN and CDR2 FVKESK come from the germline V gene. The CDR3 sequence is 13 residues long. CDR3 sequence (DNA): TGTGCCAGCAGCCAAGGCCATGGGGGGACCCAGTACTTC. This gives the protein CASSQGHGGTQYF.

The chain joins TRBV19 to TRBJ1-5; no clear D. Germline CDR1 is LNHDA and CDR2 is SQIVND (reference sequence). The CDR3 is made up of 15 amino acids. The ends were cut back, 4 bases at V and 6 bases at J, with 16 bases in the middle. The CDR3, as DNA: TGTGCCAGTAGTAGTAGCCGACAAGAGGGTCAGCCCCAGCATTTT. Translating gives CASSSSRQEGQPQHF.

This chain links TRBV6-5 with TRBJ2-5, with 10 bases fitting TRBD1. Germline V gene lookup returns CDR1 MNHEY and CDR2 SVGAGI. The CDR3 has 16 amino acids. Losses at the gene ends were 2 bases for V and 7 bases for J; bases not matched to a gene: 10. DNA of the CDR3: TGTGCCAGCAGTTACACCCAGACAGGGGGCTTGGGGACCCAGTACTTC. It specifies CASSYTQTGGLGTQYF.